This entry features one T cell receptor (beta chain) sequence. Time point reported: pretreatment peripheral blood. It was locally advanced or metastatic urothelial carcinoma that patients had. Assay used: immunoSEQ multiplex PCR; TCRdb lists only in-frame clones, some missing. Among tens of thousands of clones listed, roughly 84% were seen once. The CDR3 is 17 amino acids. The V and J ends lost 0 bases and 4 bases, in that order; junction bases with no gene match: 6. Germline values: CDR1 MGHRA, CDR2 YSYEKL. The data stem from a study of PD-L1 blockade in urothelial cancer. Across the whole study: Samples came from 3 weeks, at the second dose, and 6 weeks into treatment. Typically, measured as a median, blood samples had approximately 130,000 T cells.

This receptor was identified in a man aged 45-65 years with urothelial cancer. Specimen: PBMCs, collected around atezolizumab (anti-PD-L1) treatment. The V gene is TRBV4-1, the J gene TRBJ2-1; TRBD2 aligns across 10 bases. The CDR3 here is CASSQDPAGGLYNEQFF. The CDR3 DNA reads as TGCGCCAGCAGCCAAGACCCAGCGGGAGGGTTATACAATGAGCAGTTCTTC.